This passage covers 5 T cell receptor beta chains from one sample sequenced in a study of blood T cell repertoires in COVID-19. TCRdb's copy holds only in-frame clones and misses some; the assay was immunoSEQ multiplex PCR. The sample lists just over 250,000 clones; approximately 89% were seen once. The sample taken for sequencing was peripheral blood. The receptors stem from a woman between 65 and 79 years old with COVID-19, enrolled during active disease.

The chain combines TRBV15 with TRBJ2-7, with D possibly being TRBD1 (5 bases). The CDR3 contains 16 residues. The germline gives CDR1 LNHNV, CDR2 YYDKDF (reference sequence). The ends were cut back, 0 bases at V and 0 bases at J, with 12 bases in the middle. The CDR3: CATSRDPTGLSYEQYF. In nucleotides, the CDR3 is TGTGCCACCAGCAGAGATCCCACAGGCCTCTCCTACGAGCAGTACTTC.

The chain employs TRBV28 and TRBJ1-1; perhaps TRBD1 as D (5 bases). V was trimmed by 3 bases and J by 0 bases, leaving 11 bases between them. The germline V gene has CDR1 MDHEN and CDR2 SYDVKM. This CDR3 region has 15 residues. Here the CDR3 reads CASSLAGQMNTEAFF. The CDR3 coding sequence is TGTGCCAGCAGTTTGGCCGGACAAATGAACACTGAAGCTTTCTTT.

CDR3 DNA sequence: TGTGCCAGCAGTGGGGACAGGAGAAATGAAAAACTGTTTTTT. Amino acids: CASSGDRRNEKLFF. The chain has TRBV2 and TRBJ1-4, with 8 bases aligning to TRBD1. Trimming removed 4 bases from V and 5 bases from J; junction bases left unmatched: 3. CDR3 length: 14 amino acids. In germline, CDR1 is SNHLY, CDR2 FYNNEI.

This sequence joins TRBV28 and TRBJ2-7, with 10 bases that match TRBD1. The junction had 6 bases not matched to a gene; V was cut back by 5 bases and J by 5 bases. Germline V lookup: CDR1 MDHEN, CDR2 SYDVKM. The CDR3 is 14 amino acids. CDR3 sequence (DNA): TGTGCCAGCAGTCGGGACAGGGGACCTAACGAGCAGTACTTC. It specifies CASSRDRGPNEQYF.

The chain is built from TRBV5-1 and TRBJ1-1, with 7 bases lining up with TRBD1. Germline V gene sequence: CDR1 SGHRS, CDR2 YFSETQ. Trimming at V came to 4 bases and at J to 0 bases, leaving 0 bases not matched to a gene. The CDR3 has 13 residues. CDR3 sequence reads: CASSTGVNTEAFF. For the CDR3, the DNA is TGCGCCAGCAGCACAGGGGTGAACACTGAAGCTTTCTTT.